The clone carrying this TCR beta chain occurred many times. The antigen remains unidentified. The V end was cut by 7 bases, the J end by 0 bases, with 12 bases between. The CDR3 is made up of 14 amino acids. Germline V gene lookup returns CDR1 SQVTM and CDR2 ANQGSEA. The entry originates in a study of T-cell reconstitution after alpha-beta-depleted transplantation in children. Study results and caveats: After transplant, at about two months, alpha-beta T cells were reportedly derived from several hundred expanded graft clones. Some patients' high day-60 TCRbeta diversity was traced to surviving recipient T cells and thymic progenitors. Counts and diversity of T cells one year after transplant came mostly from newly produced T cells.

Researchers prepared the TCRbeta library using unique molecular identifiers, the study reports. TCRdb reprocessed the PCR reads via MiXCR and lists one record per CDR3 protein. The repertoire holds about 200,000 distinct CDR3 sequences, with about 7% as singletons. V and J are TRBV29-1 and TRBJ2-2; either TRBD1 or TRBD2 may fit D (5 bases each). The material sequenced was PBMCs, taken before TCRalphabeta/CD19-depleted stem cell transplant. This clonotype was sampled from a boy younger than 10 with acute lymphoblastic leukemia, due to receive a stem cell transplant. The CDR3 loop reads CSATGTSNTGELFF. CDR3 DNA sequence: TGCAGCGCCACCGGGACCTCGAACACCGGGGAGCTGTTTTTT.